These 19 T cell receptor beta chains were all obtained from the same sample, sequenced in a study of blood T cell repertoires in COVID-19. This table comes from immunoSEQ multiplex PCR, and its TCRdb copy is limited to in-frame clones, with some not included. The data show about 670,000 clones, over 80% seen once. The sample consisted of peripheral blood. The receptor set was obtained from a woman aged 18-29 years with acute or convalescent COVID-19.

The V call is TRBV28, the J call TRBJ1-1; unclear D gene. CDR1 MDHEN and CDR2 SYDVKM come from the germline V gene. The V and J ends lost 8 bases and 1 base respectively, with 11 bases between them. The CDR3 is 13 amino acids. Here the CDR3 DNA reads TGTGCCAGCCAGGACTTACCGAACACTGAAGCTTTCTTT. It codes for CASQDLPNTEAFF.

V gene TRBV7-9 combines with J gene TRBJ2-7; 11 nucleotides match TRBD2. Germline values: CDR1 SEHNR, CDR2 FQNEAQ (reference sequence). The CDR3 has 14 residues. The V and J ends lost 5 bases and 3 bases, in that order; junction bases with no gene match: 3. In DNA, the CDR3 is TGTGCCAGCAGCCCTAGCGGGGGGTACTACGAGCAGTACTTC. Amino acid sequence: CASSPSGGYYEQYF.

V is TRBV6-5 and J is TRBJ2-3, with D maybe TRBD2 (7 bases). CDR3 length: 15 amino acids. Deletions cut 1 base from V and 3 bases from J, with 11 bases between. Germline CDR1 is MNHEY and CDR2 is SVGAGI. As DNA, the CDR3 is TGTGCCAGCAGTTACTTTGCGGGGGCGACAGATACGCAGTATTTT. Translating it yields CASSYFAGATDTQYF.

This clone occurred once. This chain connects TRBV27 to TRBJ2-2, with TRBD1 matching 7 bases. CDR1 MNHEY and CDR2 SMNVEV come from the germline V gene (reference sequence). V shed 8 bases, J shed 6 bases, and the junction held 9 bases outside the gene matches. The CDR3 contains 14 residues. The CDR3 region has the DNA TGTGCCAGCCGACGGCAAGGGGGCCCCGGGGAGCTGTTTTTT. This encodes CASRRQGGPGELFF.

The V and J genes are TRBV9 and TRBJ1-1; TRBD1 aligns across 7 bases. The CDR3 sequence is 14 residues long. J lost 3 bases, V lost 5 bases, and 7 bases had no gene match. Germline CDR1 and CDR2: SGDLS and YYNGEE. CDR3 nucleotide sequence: TGTGCCAGCAGAAATGACAGGGTTGACACTGAAGCTTTCTTT. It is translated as CASRNDRVDTEAFF.

DNA of the CDR3: TGTGCCAGCTCCCGAATCGGTGGCTACACCTTC. Translation: CASSRIGGYTF. The chain has TRBV9 and TRBJ1-2; D gene ambiguous. Germline CDR1 and CDR2: SGDLS and YYNGEE. Trimming left V 7 bases short and J 7 bases short, with 11 bases between. The CDR3 sequence is 11 residues long.

DNA of the CDR3: TGTGCCAGCAGCCGGGAACAGGGGCGTTTAGATGAGCAGTTCTTC. Residues: CASSREQGRLDEQFF. The chain joins TRBV9 to TRBJ2-1; 7 bases align to TRBD1. CDR3 length: 15 amino acids. V was clipped by 4 bases and J by 8 bases; unmatched bases: 12. Germline V gene sequence: CDR1 SGDLS, CDR2 YYNGEE.

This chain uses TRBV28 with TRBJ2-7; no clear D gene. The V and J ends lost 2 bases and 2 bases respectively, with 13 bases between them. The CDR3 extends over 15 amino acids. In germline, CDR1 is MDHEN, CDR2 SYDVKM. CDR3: CASSLRSTVTYEQYF. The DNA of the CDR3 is TGTGCCAGCAGTTTACGGTCGACTGTAACCTACGAGCAGTACTTC.

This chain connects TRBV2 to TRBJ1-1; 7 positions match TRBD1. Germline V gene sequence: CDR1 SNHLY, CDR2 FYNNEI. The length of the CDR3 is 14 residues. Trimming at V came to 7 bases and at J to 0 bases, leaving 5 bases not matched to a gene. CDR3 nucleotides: TGTGCCAGCACGGGGACAGCAATGAACACTGAAGCTTTCTTT. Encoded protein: CASTGTAMNTEAFF. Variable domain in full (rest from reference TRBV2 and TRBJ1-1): EPEVTQTPSHQVTQMGQEVILRCVPISNHLYFYWYRQILGQKVEFLVSFYNNEISEKSEIFDDQFSVERPDGSNFTLKIRSTKLEDSAMYFCASTGTAMNTEAFFGQGTRLTVV.

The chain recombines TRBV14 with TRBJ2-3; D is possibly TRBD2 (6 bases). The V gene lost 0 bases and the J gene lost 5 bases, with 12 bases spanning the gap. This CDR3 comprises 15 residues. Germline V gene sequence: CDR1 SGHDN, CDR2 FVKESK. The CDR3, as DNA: TGTGCCAGCAGCCAAGACCGGGACTTCCTAGATACGCAGTATTTT. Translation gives CASSQDRDFLDTQYF.

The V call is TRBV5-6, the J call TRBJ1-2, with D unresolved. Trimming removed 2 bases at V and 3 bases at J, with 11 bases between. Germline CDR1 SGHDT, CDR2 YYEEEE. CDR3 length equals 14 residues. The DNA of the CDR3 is TGTGCCAGCAGCTTCGGAGGGTTCGACTATGGCTACACCTTC. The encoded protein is CASSFGGFDYGYTF.

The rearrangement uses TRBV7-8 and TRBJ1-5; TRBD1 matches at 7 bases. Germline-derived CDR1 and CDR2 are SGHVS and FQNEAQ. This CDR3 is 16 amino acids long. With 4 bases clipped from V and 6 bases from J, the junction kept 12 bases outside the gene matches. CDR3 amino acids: CASSSTPTGWGQPQHF. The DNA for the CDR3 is TGTGCCAGCAGCTCTACCCCGACAGGGTGGGGTCAGCCCCAGCATTTT.

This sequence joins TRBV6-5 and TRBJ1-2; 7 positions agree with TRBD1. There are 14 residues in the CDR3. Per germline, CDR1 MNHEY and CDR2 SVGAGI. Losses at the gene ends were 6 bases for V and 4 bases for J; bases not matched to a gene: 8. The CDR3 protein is CASRSTGTAYGYTF. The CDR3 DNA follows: TGTGCCAGCAGGAGTACCGGGACAGCCTATGGCTACACCTTC.

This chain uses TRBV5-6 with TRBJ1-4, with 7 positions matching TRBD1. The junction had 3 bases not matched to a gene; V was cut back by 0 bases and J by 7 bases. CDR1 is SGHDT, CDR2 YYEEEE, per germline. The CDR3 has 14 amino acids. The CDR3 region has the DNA TGTGCCAGCAGCTTGGGACAGGGCGCTGAAAAACTGTTTTTT. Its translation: CASSLGQGAEKLFF. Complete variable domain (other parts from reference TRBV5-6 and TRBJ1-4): DAGVTQSPTHLIKTRGQQVTLRCSPKSGHDTVSWYQQALGQGPQFIFQYYEEEERQRGNFPDRFSGHQFPNYSSELNVNALLLGDSALYLCASSLGQGAEKLFFGSGTQLSVL.

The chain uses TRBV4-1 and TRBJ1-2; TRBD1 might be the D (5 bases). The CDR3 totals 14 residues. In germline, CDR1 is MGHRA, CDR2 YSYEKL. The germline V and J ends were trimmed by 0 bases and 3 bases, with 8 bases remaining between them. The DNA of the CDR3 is TGCGCCAGCAGCCAAGATCCCAGGGACTATGGCTACACCTTC. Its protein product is CASSQDPRDYGYTF.

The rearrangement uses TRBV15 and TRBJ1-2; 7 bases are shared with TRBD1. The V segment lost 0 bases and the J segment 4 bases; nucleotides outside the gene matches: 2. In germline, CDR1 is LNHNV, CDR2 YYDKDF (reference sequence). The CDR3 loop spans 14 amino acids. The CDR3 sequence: CATSRDTGAYGYTF. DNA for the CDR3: TGTGCCACCAGCAGAGATACAGGGGCCTATGGCTACACCTTC.

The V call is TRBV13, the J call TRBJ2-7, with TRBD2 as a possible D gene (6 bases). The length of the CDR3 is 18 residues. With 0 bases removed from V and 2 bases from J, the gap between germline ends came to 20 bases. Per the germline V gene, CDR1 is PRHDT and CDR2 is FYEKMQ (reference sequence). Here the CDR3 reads CASSLGRAGAGFAYEQYF. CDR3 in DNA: TGTGCCAGCAGCTTAGGCCGGGCCGGGGCGGGGTTCGCCTACGAGCAGTACTTC.

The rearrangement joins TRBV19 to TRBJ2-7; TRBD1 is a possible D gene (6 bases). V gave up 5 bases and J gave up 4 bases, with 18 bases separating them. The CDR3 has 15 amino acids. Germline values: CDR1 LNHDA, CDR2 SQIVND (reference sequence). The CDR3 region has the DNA TGTGCCAGTAGTCCAGGAGACAGGAGACTTTACGAGCAGTACTTC. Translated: CASSPGDRRLYEQYF.

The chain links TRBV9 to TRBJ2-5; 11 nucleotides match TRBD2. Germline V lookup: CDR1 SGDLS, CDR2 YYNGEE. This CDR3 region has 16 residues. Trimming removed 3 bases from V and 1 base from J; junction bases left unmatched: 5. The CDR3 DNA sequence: TGTGCCAGCAGCGCGCGACTAGCGGGATTCCAAGAGACCCAGTACTTC. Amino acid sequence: CASSARLAGFQETQYF. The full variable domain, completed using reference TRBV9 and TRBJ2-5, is DSGVTQTPKHLITATGQRVTLRCSPRSGDLSVYWYQQSLDQGLQFLIQYYNGEERAKGNILERFSAQQFPDLHSELNLSSLELGDSALYFCASSARLAGFQETQYFGPGTRLLVL.